Sequencing of this TCR beta chain was carried out in a study of graft-versus-host responses after intestinal transplantation. Study context: Recipients were all induced with anti-thymocyte globulin, then given tacrolimus and steroids for two to three years.

As for this clone: What it recognizes is unknown.

CDR3 size: 14 residues. Between the trimmed V and J ends, which lost 5 bases and 2 bases, there was a span of 10 bases. Germline values: CDR1 SGHAT, CDR2 FQNNGV. Sequenced by immunoSEQ multiplex PCR; TCRdb stores in-frame clones only, minus some. This sample has 150,000 or so clones; roughly 91% occur once, and the top ten carry roughly 0.2%. The starting material was unstimulated CD4+ T cells sorted from spleen or lymph node cells, obtained before intestinal transplant. The receptor was derived from a human donor who received an intestinal transplant. This sequence joins TRBV11-2 and TRBJ1-3; D not certain. CDR3 nucleotides: TGTGCCAGCAGCCGCTTACGCGCTGGAAACACCATATATTTT. Protein: CASSRLRAGNTIYF.